This entry lists 27 T cell receptor beta chains sequenced from one sample in a study of control samples from healthy donors and cancer patients. Clones were read by immunoSEQ multiplex PCR, and TCRdb kept only the in-frame ones, dropping some. The table has more than 95,000 clones, more than 75% seen once. Material for sequencing was blood. These receptors were taken from a man aged 35 to 55 in good health.

V is TRBV6-2 or TRBV6-3 and J is TRBJ2-5, with TRBD2 as a possible D gene (7 bases). The CDR3 covers 14 residues. With 2 bases removed from V and 5 bases from J, the gap between germline ends came to 12 bases. CDR1 is MNHEY, CDR2 SVGEGT, per germline. The DNA of the CDR3 is TGTGCCAGCAGTTACGGGGGGGCGCTTGAGACCCAGTACTTC. Translation: CASSYGGALETQYF.

This sequence joins TRBV24-1 and TRBJ1-2, with 7 positions matching TRBD1. The CDR3 spans 15 residues. V shed 4 bases and J 6 bases; nucleotides not matched to a gene: 10. Germline CDR1 KGHDR, CDR2 SFDVKD. The CDR3, as DNA: TGTGCCACCAGTGACCCCCGGACAGGAAGGGATGGCTACACCTTC. Its translation: CATSDPRTGRDGYTF.

The chain uses TRBV4-3 and TRBJ2-4, with 8 bases fitting TRBD1. J gave up 4 bases and V 11 bases, and 1 base lay outside the gene matches. The CDR3 loop spans 11 amino acids. Germline CDR1 and CDR2: LGHNA and YSLEER. CDR3 sequence reads: CARTGKNIQYF. DNA of the CDR3: TGCGCCCGGACAGGGAAAAACATTCAGTACTTC.

This chain links TRBV25-1 with TRBJ2-7, with TRBD1 matching over 10 bases. V trimming: 4 bases; J trimming: 0 bases; junction bases outside the gene matches: 9. This CDR3 comprises 17 residues. CDR1 MGHDK and CDR2 SYGVNS come from the germline V gene. CDR3 in amino acids: CASSGNGTGEDSYEQYF. In nucleotides, the CDR3 is TGTGCCAGCAGTGGCAATGGGACAGGGGAAGACTCCTACGAGCAGTACTTC.

This chain connects TRBV3-1 (or the pseudogene TRBV3-2) to TRBJ1-2, with D hard to call. This CDR3 has 13 amino acids. Per germline, CDR1 LGHDT and CDR2 YNNKEL (reference sequence). Trimming took off 0 bases at V and 8 bases at J, with 10 bases between the two ends. CDR3: CASSQDSGLGYTF. The CDR3 DNA sequence: TGTGCCAGCAGCCAAGATTCGGGGTTGGGCTACACCTTC.

V usage is TRBV7-8 and J usage is TRBJ1-1; D is uncertain. The V end was cut by 2 bases, the J end by 0 bases, with 10 bases between. CDR1 and CDR2 (germline): SGHVS, FQNEAQ. The CDR3 runs to 15 residues. This chain's CDR3 is CASSLTDGMNTEAFF. As DNA, the CDR3 is TGTGCCAGCAGCTTAACCGACGGCATGAACACTGAAGCTTTCTTT.

This clone appeared a single time. DNA of the CDR3: TGTGCCAGCTCACCACCGGGACAGGGAAACGGCTACACCTTC. It yields the protein CASSPPGQGNGYTF. The chain employs TRBV18 and TRBJ1-2; 9 bases align to TRBD1. The germline V gene has CDR1 KGHSH and CDR2 LQKENI. The CDR3 spans 14 residues. J lost 8 bases, V lost 0 bases, and 4 bases had no gene match. The full variable domain, in which reference TRBV18 and TRBJ1-2 provide the parts outside the CDR3, is NAGVMQNPRHLVRRRGQEARLRCSPMKGHSHVYWYRQLPEEGLKFMVYLQKENIIDESGMPKERFSAEFPKEGPSILRIQQVVRGDSAAYFCASSPPGQGNGYTFGSGTRLTVV.

The chain links TRBV3-1 (or the pseudogene TRBV3-2) to TRBJ2-3; possible D gene TRBD2, 6 bases. This CDR3 has 14 amino acids. Germline assignment: CDR1 LGHDT and CDR2 YNNKEL (reference sequence). V shed 1 base and J shed 4 bases, with 9 bases lying between them. CDR3 loop: CASSQVTGADTQYF. The CDR3 DNA follows: TGTGCCAGCAGCCAAGTGACGGGGGCAGATACGCAGTATTTT.

The chain joins TRBV9 to TRBJ2-7; TRBD2 aligns across 10 bases. J was trimmed by 3 bases and V by 3 bases; bases with no gene match: 9. Germline V gene sequence: CDR1 SGDLS, CDR2 YYNGEE. The CDR3 covers 16 residues. DNA for the CDR3: TGTGCCAGCAGCGCGGCCCAACTAGCGGGGTACTACGAGCAGTACTTC. It translates to CASSAAQLAGYYEQYF.

The chain links TRBV13 to TRBJ2-7, with D uncertain. V gave up 7 bases and J gave up 0 bases, with 13 bases separating them. Germline V CDR1 and CDR2: PRHDT, FYEKMQ (reference sequence). The length of the CDR3 is 14 residues. The CDR3 here is CASTSGRISYEQYF. CDR3 bases: TGTGCCAGCACGTCAGGACGGATCTCCTACGAGCAGTACTTC.

This clone appeared once. This chain links TRBV21-1 with TRBJ1-6; the D call in the table, TRBD1, was not verified against the DNA. TRBV21-1 is noted as a pseudogene. The CDR3 is made up of 15 amino acids. This chain's CDR3 is CASSKGRGQNSPLHF. The CDR3 DNA is TGTGCCAGCAGCAAAGGAAGGGGGCAAAATTCACCCCTCCACTTT.

The chain joins TRBV19 to TRBJ1-2; D gene ambiguous. CDR1 and CDR2 (germline): LNHDA, SQIVND (reference sequence). The CDR3 spans 13 residues. The V gene lost 6 bases and the J gene lost 6 bases, with 14 bases spanning the gap. The CDR3 region is CASRQQSINGYTF. Written as DNA, the CDR3 is TGTGCCAGTAGACAACAGTCTATTAATGGCTACACCTTC.

Written as DNA, the CDR3 is TGTGCCGGGACCGGGACAGGGTTAGGGGCCGCATTATCACCCCTCCACTTT. Residues: CAGTGTGLGAALSPLHF. The chain couples TRBV30 to TRBJ1-6; 9 nucleotides match TRBD1. CDR1 is GTSNPN and CDR2 is SVGIG in the germline V gene (reference sequence). The CDR3 runs 17 residues. The V and J ends lost 8 bases and 10 bases, in that order; junction bases with no gene match: 21.

V usage is TRBV19 and J usage is TRBJ2-7; 9 nucleotides match TRBD1. With 4 bases clipped from V and 2 bases from J, the junction kept 6 bases outside the gene matches. The germline V gene has CDR1 LNHDA and CDR2 SQIVND (reference sequence). The CDR3 loop spans 15 amino acids. Here the CDR3 reads CASSTVGTGTYEQYF. The CDR3 DNA reads as TGTGCCAGTAGTACAGTAGGGACAGGGACCTACGAGCAGTACTTC.

The V gene is TRBV6-1, the J gene TRBJ2-2; D remains unclear. The CDR3 totals 12 residues. Deletions cut 1 base from V and 10 bases from J, with 7 bases between. Germline values: CDR1 MNHNS, CDR2 SASEGT. The CDR3 reads CASSEGRQELFF. CDR3 DNA sequence: TGTGCCAGCAGTGAAGGACGGCAGGAGCTGTTTTTT.

This chain connects TRBV11-3 to TRBJ2-2; D is possibly TRBD2 (6 bases). The CDR3 has 15 residues. CDR1 is SGHNT, CDR2 YENEEA, per germline. Trimming took off 0 bases at V and 3 bases at J, with 8 bases between the two ends. CDR3 sequence: CASSLEGTHTGELFF. CDR3 nucleotide sequence: TGTGCCAGCAGCTTAGAAGGGACTCACACCGGGGAGCTGTTTTTT.

This clone was recorded a few times. The chain carries TRBV3-1 (or the pseudogene TRBV3-2) and TRBJ2-1, with unresolved D. Trimming took off 0 bases at V and 9 bases at J, with 12 bases between the two ends. The length of the CDR3 is 14 residues. Looked up from germline, CDR1 is LGHDT and CDR2 is YNNKEL (reference sequence). The CDR3 sequence is CASSQDAPRSEQFF. For the CDR3, the DNA is TGTGCCAGCAGCCAAGACGCCCCTCGGAGTGAGCAGTTCTTC.

Only a few counts were recorded for this clone. The chain is built from TRBV4-1 and TRBJ1-2; D might be TRBD1 (6 bases). CDR3 length: 12 residues. The V end was cut by 2 bases, the J end by 10 bases, with 11 bases between. Germline CDR1 reads MGHRA; CDR2 reads YSYEKL. The CDR3 is CASSQPQGLYTF. The CDR3 DNA reads TGCGCCAGCAGCCAACCACAGGGTCTCTACACCTTC.

The chain couples TRBV12-2 to TRBJ2-7; the D segment call TRBD2 is taken from the table without a DNA check. TRBV12-2 is termed a pseudogene. The CDR3 sequence is 11 residues long. CDR3 nucleotides: TGTGCAAGTCGCTTCGGTGACGAGCAGTACTTC. This encodes CASRFGDEQYF.

This chain uses TRBV5-6 with TRBJ1-1; D unclear. V lost 0 bases and J lost 6, with 9 bases in between. This CDR3 has 13 amino acids. The germline gives CDR1 SGHDT, CDR2 YYEEEE. CDR3 loop: CASSLERRAEAFF. In DNA form, the CDR3 reads TGTGCCAGCAGCTTGGAGAGGAGGGCTGAAGCTTTCTTT.

This clone was observed a handful of times. The chain uses TRBV25-1 and TRBJ2-1, with 11 bases that match TRBD1. Germline CDR1 reads MGHDK; CDR2 reads SYGVNS. V lost 4 bases to trimming and J lost 4 bases; unmatched junction nucleotides: 6. The CDR3 has 16 residues. CDR3 region: CASSAWTGGEYNEQFF. CDR3 nucleotide sequence: TGTGCCAGCAGTGCCTGGACAGGGGGCGAGTACAATGAGCAGTTCTTC.

This chain links TRBV20-1 with TRBJ1-1; D may be TRBD1 (5 bases). The germline V gene encodes CDR1 DFQATT and CDR2 SNEGSKA (reference sequence). V was pared by 3 bases and J by 1 base, with 15 bases between. The CDR3 has 15 residues. CDR3 loop: CSASKLGQKNTEAFF. DNA of the CDR3: TGCAGTGCTAGTAAGCTGGGGCAGAAGAACACTGAAGCTTTCTTT.

The table lists this clone with a few counts. The chain has TRBV6-1 and TRBJ1-2; D is ambiguous. Trimming removed 3 bases from V and 7 bases from J, with 12 bases in between. Per the germline V gene, CDR1 is MNHNS and CDR2 is SASEGT. The CDR3 spans 13 residues. CDR3 bases: TGTGCCAGCAGTGATTCGGGGTGGGGTGGCTACACCTTC. Amino acids: CASSDSGWGGYTF.

J is TRBJ1-2 and V is TRBV19; 8 nucleotides align to TRBD1. The CDR3 consists of 15 residues. J was trimmed by 5 bases and V by 5 bases; bases with no gene match: 10. Germline lookup yields CDR1 LNHDA and CDR2 SQIVND (reference sequence). In DNA form, the CDR3 reads TGTGCCAGTAGTGCAAAATCAGGGGGCTGGTATGGCTACACCTTC. Its protein product is CASSAKSGGWYGYTF.

The V gene is TRBV19, the J gene TRBJ1-2; 8 positions agree with TRBD1. Trimming cost V 6 bases and J 4 bases; bases outside gene matches: 10. This CDR3 contains 15 residues. Germline V gene sequence: CDR1 LNHDA, CDR2 SQIVND (reference sequence). This chain's CDR3 is CASSPRGQGSYGYTF. In DNA, the CDR3 is TGTGCCAGTAGCCCCAGAGGACAGGGTAGCTATGGCTACACCTTC.

The chain links TRBV7-9 to TRBJ2-7, with 9 bases fitting TRBD1. Germline loops: CDR1 SEHNR, CDR2 FQNEAQ (reference sequence). CDR3 length equals 14 residues. The junction had 5 bases not matched to a gene; V was cut back by 5 bases and J by 3 bases. This CDR3 reads CASSPDRGNYEQYF. As DNA, the CDR3 is TGTGCCAGCAGCCCGGACAGGGGAAACTACGAGCAGTACTTC.

The chain carries TRBV6-2 or TRBV6-3 and TRBJ2-3; 7 bases fit TRBD2. CDR1 and CDR2 from the germline V gene are MNHEY and SVGEGT. The CDR3 spans 15 residues. V was clipped by 2 bases and J by 0 bases; unmatched bases: 2. The CDR3 reads CASSYRGDSTDTQYF. CDR3 nucleotide sequence: TGTGCCAGCAGTTACCGGGGGGACAGCACAGATACGCAGTATTTT.